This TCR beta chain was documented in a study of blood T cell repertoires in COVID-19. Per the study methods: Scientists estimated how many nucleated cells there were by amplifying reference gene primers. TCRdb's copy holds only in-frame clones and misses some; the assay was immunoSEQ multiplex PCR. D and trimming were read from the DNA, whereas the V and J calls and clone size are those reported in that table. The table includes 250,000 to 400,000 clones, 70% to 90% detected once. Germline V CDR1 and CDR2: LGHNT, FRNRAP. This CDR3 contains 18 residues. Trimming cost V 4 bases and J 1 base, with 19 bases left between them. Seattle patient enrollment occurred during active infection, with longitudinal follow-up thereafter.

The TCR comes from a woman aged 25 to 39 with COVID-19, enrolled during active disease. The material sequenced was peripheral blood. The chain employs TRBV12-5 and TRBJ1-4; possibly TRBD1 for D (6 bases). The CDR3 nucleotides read TGTGCTAGTGGTTACCCCCTGGGGGGGCCGCGAACTAATGAAAAACTGTTTTTT. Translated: CASGYPLGGPRTNEKLFF.